These T cell receptor beta chains were read from a single sample in a study of T-cell reconstitution after alpha-beta-depleted transplantation in children. TCRdb reanalysed the PCR reads using MiXCR and keeps one entry per CDR3 protein. The sample lists roughly 89,000 distinct CDR3 sequences, 12% occurring once. The source material was PBMCs from the stem cell graft donor, sampled from the stem cell graft. The receptors stem from a human donor who donated a stem cell graft to a child with inherited bone marrow failure. CDR3s include the opening cysteine and the closing phenylalanine or tryptophan. Each record gives: CDR3 DNA, CDR3 protein, clone size, D gene, J gene, V gene. The D gene is left open where the match is weak. Where a row states a size, it is once, few, many or the class of an expanded clone; other rows omit it.

DNA: TGTGCCAGCAGTTATTCCTCCGGGAACATGAACACTGAAGCTTTCTTT; CDR3: CASSYSSGNMNTEAFF; size: few; D: .; J: TRBJ1-1; V: TRBV6-2/TRBV6-3
DNA: TGCAGTGCTGCCCGGGGGGGGTTTGGCGAGCAGTTCTTC; CDR3: CSAARGGFGEQFF; size: .; D: TRBD2; J: TRBJ2-1; V: TRBV20-1
DNA: TGCGCCAGCAGCTTGGTTAGCGGGGGGGCCGAGGATGAGCAGTTCTTC; CDR3: CASSLVSGGAEDEQFF; size: many; D: TRBD2; J: TRBJ2-1; V: TRBV5-1
DNA: TGTGCCAGCAGCTTAAACCCAGCGGGAGTACCCACCGGGGAGCTGTTTTTT; CDR3: CASSLNPAGVPTGELFF; size: many; D: TRBD2; J: TRBJ2-2; V: TRBV7-2
DNA: TGTGCCAGCAGTTTATGGGGTAGGCTAGCGGGAGGGGATGGGGCCAACGTCCTGACTTTC; CDR3: CASSLWGRLAGGDGANVLTF; size: many; D: TRBD2; J: TRBJ2-6; V: TRBV28
DNA: TGTGCCAGCAGCTGGGGGACTAGCGGAAGCGGGACAGATACGCAGTATTTT; CDR3: CASSWGTSGSGTDTQYF; size: many; D: TRBD2; J: TRBJ2-3; V: TRBV5-4
DNA: TGTGCCAGCAGTGAGCGACAGGTCGGGGAAGCTTTCTTT; CDR3: CASSERQVGEAFF; size: many; D: .; J: TRBJ1-1; V: TRBV25-1
DNA: TGCGCCAGCAGCTTGGCAGGGACCTACTACGAGCAGTACTTC; CDR3: CASSLAGTYYEQYF; size: many; D: .; J: TRBJ2-7; V: TRBV5-1
DNA: TGCAGCGTTGAAGATCCAATAGTAGCGAACACCGGGGAGCTGTTTTTT; CDR3: CSVEDPIVANTGELFF; size: many; D: .; J: TRBJ2-2; V: TRBV29-1
DNA: TGTGCCAGCAGTTTCGGACAGGGGGCGGGTTCACCCCTCCACTTT; CDR3: CASSFGQGAGSPLHF; size: many; D: TRBD1; J: TRBJ1-6; V: TRBV27
DNA: TGCAGTGCTAGTATGGCAGGGAATCAGCCCCAGCATTTT; CDR3: CSASMAGNQPQHF; size: many; D: .; J: TRBJ1-5; V: TRBV20-1
DNA: TGCGCCAGCAGCCGGGGAAGCGGGACAGGGCCCGCAGATACGCAGTATTTT; CDR3: CASSRGSGTGPADTQYF; size: many; D: TRBD1; J: TRBJ2-3; V: TRBV5-1
DNA: TGCGCCAGCAGCTTGACGGCAGGCTACGAGCAGTACTTC; CDR3: CASSLTAGYEQYF; size: many; D: .; J: TRBJ2-7; V: TRBV5-1
DNA: TGTGCCAGCAGCTTAACTGCGGGAACCTACAATGAGCAGTTCTTC; CDR3: CASSLTAGTYNEQFF; size: many; D: .; J: TRBJ2-1; V: TRBV7-9
DNA: TGTGCCAGCAGCGCCGGGACATTCGACACCGGGGAGCTGTTTTTT; CDR3: CASSAGTFDTGELFF; size: .; D: .; J: TRBJ2-2; V: TRBV9
DNA: TGCGCCAGCAGCCAGCCTCTCCGGGACAGGGACATCGAGCAGTACTTC; CDR3: CASSQPLRDRDIEQYF; size: many; D: TRBD1; J: TRBJ2-7; V: TRBV4-1
DNA: TGCGCCAGCAGCCAAGGTCTCGGACAAGAATACGAGCAGTACTTC; CDR3: CASSQGLGQEYEQYF; size: many; D: .; J: TRBJ2-7; V: TRBV4-3
DNA: TGTGCCAGCAGCTTGCATGGACAGGGGTTCGATGAGCAGTTCTTC; CDR3: CASSLHGQGFDEQFF; size: .; D: TRBD1; J: TRBJ2-1; V: TRBV5-6
DNA: TGTGCCAGCAGTTCCCGGACTAGAAATAGTCTTGACGAGCAGTACTTC; CDR3: CASSSRTRNSLDEQYF; size: few; D: TRBD2; J: TRBJ2-7; V: TRBV28
DNA: TGTGCCAGCACCACGGGACAGCCCCTTGAAGCTTTCTTT; CDR3: CASTTGQPLEAFF; size: many; D: TRBD1; J: TRBJ1-1; V: TRBV12-3/TRBV12-4
DNA: TGTGCCAGCACCCTTGACAGAGAACTTATGAACACTGAAGCTTTCTTT; CDR3: CASTLDRELMNTEAFF; size: many; D: .; J: TRBJ1-1; V: TRBV28
DNA: TGTGCCAGCAAGGTCAGTTATAGCAATCAGCCCCAGCATTTT; CDR3: CASKVSYSNQPQHF; size: many; D: .; J: TRBJ1-5; V: TRBV6-1
DNA: TGTGCCAGCTCGTCAACTAATGAAAAACTGTTTTTT; CDR3: CASSSTNEKLFF; size: many; D: .; J: TRBJ1-4; V: TRBV18
DNA: TGTGCCAGCAGTCAATCGGGCAGGGGCGTCTCCACTGAAGCTTTCTTT; CDR3: CASSQSGRGVSTEAFF; size: many; D: .; J: TRBJ1-1; V: TRBV7-9
DNA: TGTGCCAGCAGCCACGTCAATCAGCCCCAGCATTTT; CDR3: CASSHVNQPQHF; size: many; D: .; J: TRBJ1-5; V: TRBV7-9
DNA: TGTGCTTCCGGACAAGCGGGAGGAATAGATACGCAGTATTTT; CDR3: CASGQAGGIDTQYF; size: many; D: TRBD2; J: TRBJ2-3; V: TRBV10-3
DNA: TGTGCCAGCAGACCGACAGGAATCGGAAACACCATATATTTT; CDR3: CASRPTGIGNTIYF; size: many; D: .; J: TRBJ1-3; V: TRBV7-2
DNA: TGTGCCACCAGTGATTCCGGGACACTCGGGAGGTACGATCAGCCCCAGCATTTT; CDR3: CATSDSGTLGRYDQPQHF; size: many; D: .; J: TRBJ1-5; V: TRBV24-1
DNA: TGTGCCACCCAAGCGGGAGACTACCATGAGCAGTTCTTC; CDR3: CATQAGDYHEQFF; size: many; D: TRBD2; J: TRBJ2-1; V: TRBV10-3
DNA: TGCGCCAGCAGCCCGGAGGGTGCTGGGGCGGAAGCGGTATCGAGCAATCAGCCCCAGCATTTT; CDR3: CASSPEGAGAEAVSSNQPQHF; size: many; D: .; J: TRBJ1-5; V: TRBV5-1
DNA: TGTGCCATCAGTGAAACTAGCGGGGGGTACTACGAGCAGTACTTC; CDR3: CAISETSGGYYEQYF; size: many; D: TRBD2; J: TRBJ2-7; V: TRBV10-3
DNA: TGTGCCAGCAGTTACTCGGGGACCCATCCTACTTACAATGAGCAGTTCTTC; CDR3: CASSYSGTHPTYNEQFF; size: many; D: .; J: TRBJ2-1; V: TRBV6-2/TRBV6-3
DNA: TGTGCCAGCAGCTTGGATGGACAGGGGGCAAATTCACCCCTCCACTTT; CDR3: CASSLDGQGANSPLHF; size: many; D: TRBD1; J: TRBJ1-6; V: TRBV5-5
DNA: TGCGCCAGCAGCTTGGAGGTTCCCGGGGAGCTGTTTTTT; CDR3: CASSLEVPGELFF; size: many; D: .; J: TRBJ2-2; V: TRBV5-1
DNA: TGTGCCAGCAGCTTAGGTCTGTGGGCAGGAGCTAACTATGGCTACACCTTC; CDR3: CASSLGLWAGANYGYTF; size: .; D: .; J: TRBJ1-2; V: TRBV11-2
DNA: TGTGCCAGCAGTGAATTGGAAAAACTGTTTTTT; CDR3: CASSELEKLFF; size: many; D: .; J: TRBJ1-4; V: TRBV6-1
DNA: TGTGCCAGCAGCCTCGGGACAGGGGCGGGCACCGGGGAGCTGTTTTTT; CDR3: CASSLGTGAGTGELFF; size: many; D: TRBD1; J: TRBJ2-2; V: TRBV3-1
DNA: TGTGCCAGCGGACAGGGTTCCTACAATGAGCAGTTCTTC; CDR3: CASGQGSYNEQFF; size: many; D: TRBD1; J: TRBJ2-1; V: TRBV12-3/TRBV12-4
DNA: TGTGCCAGCAAGGCCTCACAGGGGGCTATCTCCTACGAGCAGTACTTC; CDR3: CASKASQGAISYEQYF; size: many; D: TRBD1; J: TRBJ2-7; V: TRBV12-3/TRBV12-4
DNA: TGCAGTGCTAGAGTCCTCGGGGGGGGGCACTCCTACGAGCAGTACTTC; CDR3: CSARVLGGGHSYEQYF; size: many; D: TRBD2; J: TRBJ2-7; V: TRBV20-1
DNA: TGTGCCAGCAGCCAAGGGGCGGCGGGAGGTCGCACAGATACGCAGTATTTT; CDR3: CASSQGAAGGRTDTQYF; size: many; D: TRBD2; J: TRBJ2-3; V: TRBV4-2
DNA: TGCGCCAGCAGCTTGGGGCCGAAGCTCAGCGGCTACACCTTC; CDR3: CASSLGPKLSGYTF; size: many; D: .; J: TRBJ1-2; V: TRBV5-1
DNA: TGTGCCAGCAGTTTATTCAACCGGGACAGTTATGGCTACACCTTC; CDR3: CASSLFNRDSYGYTF; size: many; D: TRBD1; J: TRBJ1-2; V: TRBV28
DNA: TGTGCCAGCAGCTTTCAGGGTAGCACAGATACGCAGTATTTT; CDR3: CASSFQGSTDTQYF; size: .; D: .; J: TRBJ2-3; V: TRBV7-2
DNA: TGTGCCTGGAGTGACAGGATCAACACTGAAGCTTTCTTT; CDR3: CAWSDRINTEAFF; size: .; D: .; J: TRBJ1-1; V: TRBV30
DNA: TGCAGTGCTAGACAAACGTCGGATCAGCCCCAGCATTTT; CDR3: CSARQTSDQPQHF; size: many; D: .; J: TRBJ1-5; V: TRBV20-1
DNA: TGTGCCAGTAGTTTCCGGGGGCTGGAAGGCTACACCTTC; CDR3: CASSFRGLEGYTF; size: many; D: .; J: TRBJ1-2; V: TRBV19
DNA: TGTGCCAGCAGCTTAGACGCGTGGGCAGACACTGAAGCTTTCTTT; CDR3: CASSLDAWADTEAFF; size: many; D: .; J: TRBJ1-1; V: TRBV7-2
DNA: TGTGCCAGCAGTGAAGATAGACTGAACACTGAAGCTTTCTTT; CDR3: CASSEDRLNTEAFF; size: many; D: .; J: TRBJ1-1; V: TRBV6-1
DNA: TGCAGTGCGCCCGGGACAGGGGGTCAGCCCCAGCATTTT; CDR3: CSAPGTGGQPQHF; size: few; D: TRBD1; J: TRBJ1-5; V: TRBV20-1
DNA: TGCGCCAGCAGCCGAGGTAACCTAGCGGGAGCACGGTTCTTC; CDR3: CASSRGNLAGARFF; size: many; D: TRBD2; J: TRBJ2-1; V: TRBV4-1
DNA: TGCAGTGCCAGACAGGGGGCAGGAGATACGCAGTATTTT; CDR3: CSARQGAGDTQYF; size: .; D: TRBD1; J: TRBJ2-3; V: TRBV20-1
DNA: TGCGCCAGCAGCTCTAGGACAGGGCAAGAGACCCAGTACTTC; CDR3: CASSSRTGQETQYF; size: many; D: TRBD1; J: TRBJ2-5; V: TRBV5-1
DNA: TGTGCCACAGGGGGACTAGCGGGGGGACGCACAGATACGCAGTATTTT; CDR3: CATGGLAGGRTDTQYF; size: many; D: TRBD2; J: TRBJ2-3; V: TRBV12-3/TRBV12-4
DNA: TGCAGTGCTAGACTAGGGGATGACAGGTCCCGCTTTAGCACAGATACGCAGTATTTT; CDR3: CSARLGDDRSRFSTDTQYF; size: many; D: .; J: TRBJ2-3; V: TRBV20-1
DNA: TGTGCCAGCAGTTTGGGCGGGACAGGGTCCTACAATGAGCAGTTCTTC; CDR3: CASSLGGTGSYNEQFF; size: .; D: TRBD1; J: TRBJ2-1; V: TRBV28
DNA: TGTGCCAGCCAGATGAGCCGGGCTAGCGGGATGGGGATCGGCACAGATACGCAGTATTTT; CDR3: CASQMSRASGMGIGTDTQYF; size: many; D: TRBD2; J: TRBJ2-3; V: TRBV27
DNA: TGTGCCAGCAGTTCCTCCCCCTTCGGGAACACTGAAGCTTTCTTT; CDR3: CASSSSPFGNTEAFF; size: .; D: .; J: TRBJ1-1; V: TRBV13
DNA: TGCGCCAGCAGCCAAGAAGGGGGAGAGACCCAGTACTTC; CDR3: CASSQEGGETQYF; size: many; D: .; J: TRBJ2-5; V: TRBV4-3